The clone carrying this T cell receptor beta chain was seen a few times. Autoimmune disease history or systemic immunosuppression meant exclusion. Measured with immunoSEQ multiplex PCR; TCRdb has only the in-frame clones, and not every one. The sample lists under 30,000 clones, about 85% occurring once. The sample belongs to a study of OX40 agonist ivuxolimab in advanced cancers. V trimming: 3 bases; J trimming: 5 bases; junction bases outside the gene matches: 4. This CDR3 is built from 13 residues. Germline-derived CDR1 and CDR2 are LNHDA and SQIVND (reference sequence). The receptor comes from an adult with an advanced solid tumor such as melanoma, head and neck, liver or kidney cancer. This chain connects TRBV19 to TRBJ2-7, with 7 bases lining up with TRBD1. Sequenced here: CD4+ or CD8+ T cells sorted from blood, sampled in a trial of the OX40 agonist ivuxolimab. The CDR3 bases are TGTGCCAGTAGTATCAGGGGGACGGACGAGCAGTACTTC. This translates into CASSIRGTDEQYF.